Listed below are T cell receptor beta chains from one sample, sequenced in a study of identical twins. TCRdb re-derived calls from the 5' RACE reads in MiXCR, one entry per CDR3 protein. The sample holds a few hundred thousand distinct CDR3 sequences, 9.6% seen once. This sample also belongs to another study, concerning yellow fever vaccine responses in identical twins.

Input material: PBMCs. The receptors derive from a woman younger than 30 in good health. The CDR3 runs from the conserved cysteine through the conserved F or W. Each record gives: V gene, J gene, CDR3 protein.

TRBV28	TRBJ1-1	CASSLRAQTNTEAFF
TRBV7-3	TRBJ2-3	CASSPLAGGQADTQYF
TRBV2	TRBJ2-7	CASSVISGIPFF
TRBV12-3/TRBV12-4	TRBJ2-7	CASSLHGTGATYEQYF
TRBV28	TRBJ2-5	CASTLGNQETQYF
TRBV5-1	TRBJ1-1	CASSLGEFRTEAFF
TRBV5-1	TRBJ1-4	CASSRTGLPNEKLFF
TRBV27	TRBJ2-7	CASKDTGLAGVEQYF
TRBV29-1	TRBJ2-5	CSVEGRYQETQYF
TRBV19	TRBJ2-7	CASRISGGQGEQYF
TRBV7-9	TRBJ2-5	CASSLAGSGSQETQYF
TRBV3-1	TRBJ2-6	CATTQASSSGGLPGANVLTF
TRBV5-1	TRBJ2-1	CASSGQGLAVYNEQFF
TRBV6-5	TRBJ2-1	CASSSYRGGQDYNEQFF
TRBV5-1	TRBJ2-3	CASSNPGGTDTQYF
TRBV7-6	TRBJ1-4	CASSLVSGVNEKLFF
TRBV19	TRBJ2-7	CASSVRDKTYEQYF
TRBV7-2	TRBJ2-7	CASSLRWGSYEQYF
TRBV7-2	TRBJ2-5	CASSSLQTQYF
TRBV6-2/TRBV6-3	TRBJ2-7	CASSYNMEAYEQYF
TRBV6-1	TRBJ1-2	CASSDRGGRLSF
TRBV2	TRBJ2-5	CASMPTSQETQYF
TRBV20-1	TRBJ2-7	CSAISTAAYEQYF
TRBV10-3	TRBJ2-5	CAISESLAGRQTQYF
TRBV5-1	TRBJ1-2	CASSLGGHGYTF
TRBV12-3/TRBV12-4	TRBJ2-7	CASSLDGWYNEQYF
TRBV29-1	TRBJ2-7	CSVANSSYEQYF
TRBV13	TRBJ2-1	CASSLGESYNEQFF
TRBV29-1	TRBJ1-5	CSAIQGNGNQPQHF
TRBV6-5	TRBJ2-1	CASSSHKLASYNEQFF
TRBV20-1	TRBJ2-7	CSASDITYEQYF
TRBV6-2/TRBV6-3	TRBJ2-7	CASRRQGFSYEQYF
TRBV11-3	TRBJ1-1	CASSLNSLTEAFF
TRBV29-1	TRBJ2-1	CSLPGTGGYNEQFF
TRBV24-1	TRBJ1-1	CATASRNTEAFF
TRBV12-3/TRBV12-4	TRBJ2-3	CASSLAAYSTDTQYF
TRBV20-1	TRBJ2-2	CSARGQGTGELFF
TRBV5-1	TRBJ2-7	CASSWAPGTSSSYEQYF
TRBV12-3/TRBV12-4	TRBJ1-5	CASSRTGDSNQPQHF
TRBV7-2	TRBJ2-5	CASSLGRIQETQYF
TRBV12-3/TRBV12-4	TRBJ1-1	CASRFRARAFF
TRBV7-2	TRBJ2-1	CASSGGGTGNNEQFF
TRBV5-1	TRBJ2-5	CASSLGTAEETQYF
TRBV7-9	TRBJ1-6	CASSWLDSPLHF
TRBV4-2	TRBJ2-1	CASSQVVSGSLTYNEQFF
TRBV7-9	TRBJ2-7	CASSLHDYEQYF
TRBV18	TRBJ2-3	CASSPLSGLGRGTDTQYF
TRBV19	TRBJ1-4	CATLPGPGSEKLFF
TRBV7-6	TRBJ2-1	CASSPSLAGGRNEQFF
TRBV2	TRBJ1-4	CASTLQGADEKLFF
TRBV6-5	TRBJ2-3	CASSYNPYRGSTDTQYF
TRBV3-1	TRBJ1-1	CASSQESGGAFF
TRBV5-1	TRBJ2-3	CASSASGGASNTQYF
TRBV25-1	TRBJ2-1	CASSEAGTSGRNEQFF
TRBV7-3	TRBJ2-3	CASSRGDRATDTQYF
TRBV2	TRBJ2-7	CASSGGYSREQYF
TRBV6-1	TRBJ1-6	CASSPRGTGNSPLHF